These T cell receptor beta chains were read from a single sample in a study of cytomegalovirus exposure and HLA in healthy donors. Sequencing was performed with immunoSEQ multiplex PCR; in TCRdb, only in-frame clones are kept and a portion is missing. This table lists approximately 120,000 clones. Sequenced material: PBMCs. These receptors originate from a man aged 18 to 29 in good health and CMV-seronegative. The CDR3 runs from the conserved cysteine through the conserved F or W. The order of the fields is V gene, D gene, J gene, CDR3 DNA, CDR3 protein. D genes are given only for firm matches.

TRBV18,TRBD1,TRBJ2-3,TGTGCCAGCTCAGCATGGACAGGGGGCACAGATACGCAGTATTTT,CASSAWTGGTDTQYF
TRBV9,TRBD1,TRBJ2-5,TGTGCCAGCAGCGTACAGGGGGCTAGGGAGACCCAGTACTTC,CASSVQGARETQYF
TRBV28,.,TRBJ1-2,TGTGCCAGCAGTTCCCCGCGACAGATTCTATATGGCTACACCTTC,CASSSPRQILYGYTF
TRBV5-1,.,TRBJ1-3,TGCGCCAGCAGCTTGCTGCCAGAATCTGGAAACACCATATATTTT,CASSLLPESGNTIYF
TRBV15,TRBD2,TRBJ2-5,TGTGCCACCAGCAGAGATCCTTTTCGGGGGGGAGGGAAAGAGACCCAGTACTTC,CATSRDPFRGGGKETQYF
TRBV18,TRBD1,TRBJ2-1,TGTGCCAGCTCACCAATGGGACAGGGGAGACTACTTAGCAATGAGCAGTTCTTC,CASSPMGQGRLLSNEQFF
TRBV4-1,TRBD2,TRBJ2-3,TGCGCCAGCAGCCAAGTTATACTAGCGGGGGACGGTGGGGCGCAGTATTTT,CASSQVILAGDGGAQYF
TRBV27,TRBD1,TRBJ1-2,TGTGCCAGCAGTTTATTCCGGGACAGGGTTCTTACTGGCTACACCTTC,CASSLFRDRVLTGYTF
TRBV18,.,TRBJ1-2,TGTGCCAGCTCAAATCTAGCTACCCGACAGGTGAGGGACTATGGCTACACCTTC,CASSNLATRQVRDYGYTF
TRBV29-1,.,TRBJ2-7,TGCAGCGCGCAACTTTTGCCCACGAGCTCCTACGAGCAGTACTTC,CSAQLLPTSSYEQYF
TRBV7-2,.,TRBJ1-5,TGTGCCAGCAGTCGAGAGGTGTTTGGAGGTCAGCCCCAGCATTTT,CASSREVFGGQPQHF
TRBV7-9,TRBD2,TRBJ2-2,TGTGCCAGCAGCCTCCCCCGCGGGAGGGCGGGCACCGGGGAGCTGTTTTTT,CASSLPRGRAGTGELFF
TRBV11-1,.,TRBJ1-1,TGTGCCAGCAGCTTATCTGTCCTAAACACTGAAGCTTTCTTT,CASSLSVLNTEAFF
TRBV2,.,TRBJ1-2,TGTGCCAGCAGTGAAGTTAGAACAGGGCGAGGGAATGGCTACACCTTC,CASSEVRTGRGNGYTF
TRBV7-8,.,TRBJ1-5,TGTGCCAGCAGCGAACCAGGATGGGGCAATCAGCCCCAGCATTTT,CASSEPGWGNQPQHF
TRBV30,.,TRBJ1-3,TGTGCCTGGAGTGGCGCTCCTGGAAACACCATATATTTT,CAWSGAPGNTIYF
TRBV6-5,TRBD1,TRBJ1-5,TGTGCCAGCAGTTACGGACAGGGTAGTCAGCCCCAGCATTTT,CASSYGQGSQPQHF
TRBV5-1,TRBD2,TRBJ2-3,TGCGCCAGCAGCTTCCTGACAGGATTAGCGGGGGGCGGCACAGATACGCAGTATTTT,CASSFLTGLAGGGTDTQYF
TRBV27,.,TRBJ1-4,TGTGCCAGCAGTATAGGGGGTTCTAATGAAAAACTGTTTTTT,CASSIGGSNEKLFF
TRBV9,.,TRBJ2-7,TGTGCCAGCAGCGGACAAGCAGGGTATGCCTACGAGCAGTACTTC,CASSGQAGYAYEQYF
TRBV29-1,.,TRBJ2-5,TGCAGCGTTGACAGGGCCCGAGAGACCCAGTACTTC,CSVDRARETQYF
TRBV19,.,TRBJ1-1,TGTGCCAGTAGTATCAGGGAATACACTGAAGCTTTCTTT,CASSIREYTEAFF
TRBV11-2,TRBD1,TRBJ1-1,TGTGCCAGCAGCTCCACACAGGGGTTGAACACTGAAGCTTTCTTT,CASSSTQGLNTEAFF
TRBV30,TRBD2,TRBJ2-1,TGTGCCTGGCTAGCGGGAGGCAACAATGAGCAGTTCTTC,CAWLAGGNNEQFF
TRBV30,.,TRBJ1-5,TGTGCCTGGAGTTCAGGGGTCAATCAGCCCCAGCATTTT,CAWSSGVNQPQHF
TRBV5-1,.,TRBJ2-1,TGCGCCAGCAGCTTGGGCAGCGCGAGCTCCTACAATGAGCAGTTCTTC,CASSLGSASSYNEQFF
TRBV6-5,.,TRBJ2-1,TGTGCCAGCAGTTACTCCGAGGGAGAGCAGTTCTTC,CASSYSEGEQFF
TRBV7-2,.,TRBJ2-3,TGTGCCAGCAGCTTAGTCCCTACTAGCACAGATACGCAGTATTTT,CASSLVPTSTDTQYF
TRBV10-3,TRBD1,TRBJ1-2,TGTGCCATCGCCAACTACCAGGGGGGCGTTGGCTACACCTTC,CAIANYQGGVGYTF
TRBV29-1,TRBD2,TRBJ2-1,TGCAGCGTTGAACTGAGGACTAGCGGGAACTACAATGAGCAGTTCTTC,CSVELRTSGNYNEQFF
TRBV29-1,TRBD1,TRBJ2-5,TGCAGCGTACATAACCGACAGGGGTTGGAGACCCAGTACTTC,CSVHNRQGLETQYF
TRBV30,TRBD2,TRBJ2-7,TGTGCCTGGAGCGCGGGACTAAAAGGCTACGAGCAGTACTTC,CAWSAGLKGYEQYF
TRBV7-2,TRBD1,TRBJ1-1,TGTGCCAGCAGCTCAGGGGGAGATGCTTTCTTT,CASSSGGDAFF
TRBV5-4,.,TRBJ2-1,TGTGCCAGCAGCTTGGAGTGGCGCGGCTCCTACAATGAGCAGTTCTTC,CASSLEWRGSYNEQFF
TRBV30,TRBD1,TRBJ1-2,TGTGCCTGGGGGGGAACAGGGGGAACCGGTTACACCTTC,CAWGGTGGTGYTF
TRBV11-2,.,TRBJ1-5,TGTGCCAGCAGCTTATCAGGCCATCTACAGCCCCAGCATTTT,CASSLSGHLQPQHF
TRBV7-9,.,TRBJ1-1,TGTGCCAGCAGCTTGTTGGGAGAGAACACTGAAGCTTTCTTT,CASSLLGENTEAFF
TRBV4-2,TRBD2,TRBJ2-2,TGTGCCAGCAGCCAATACTCGGGACTAAAGCTGGCCGGGGAGCTGTTTTTT,CASSQYSGLKLAGELFF
TRBV7-2,TRBD1,TRBJ2-5,TGTGCCAGCAGCTTAAGGGGCGGGACAGGGGGGGAGACCCAGTACTTC,CASSLRGGTGGETQYF
TRBV19,TRBD1,TRBJ1-3,TGTGCCAGTAGACGTCCCGGGACAGTTAACTCTGGAAACACCATATATTTT,CASRRPGTVNSGNTIYF
TRBV6-1,.,TRBJ2-3,TGTGCCAGCATCGAAGGAGGGGGGGGCTGGGATACGCAGTATTTT,CASIEGGGGWDTQYF